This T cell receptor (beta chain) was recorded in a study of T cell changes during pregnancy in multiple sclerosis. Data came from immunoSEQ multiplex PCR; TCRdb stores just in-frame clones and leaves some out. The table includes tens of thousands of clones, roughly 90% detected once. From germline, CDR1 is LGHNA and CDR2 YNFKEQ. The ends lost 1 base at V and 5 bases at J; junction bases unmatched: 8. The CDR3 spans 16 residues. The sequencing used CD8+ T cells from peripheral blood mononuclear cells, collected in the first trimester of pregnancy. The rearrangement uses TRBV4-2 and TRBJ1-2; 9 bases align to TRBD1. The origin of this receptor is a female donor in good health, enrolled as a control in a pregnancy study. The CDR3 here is CASSQAATGGWYGYTF. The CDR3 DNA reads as TGTGCCAGCAGCCAAGCCGCGACAGGGGGTTGGTATGGCTACACCTTC.